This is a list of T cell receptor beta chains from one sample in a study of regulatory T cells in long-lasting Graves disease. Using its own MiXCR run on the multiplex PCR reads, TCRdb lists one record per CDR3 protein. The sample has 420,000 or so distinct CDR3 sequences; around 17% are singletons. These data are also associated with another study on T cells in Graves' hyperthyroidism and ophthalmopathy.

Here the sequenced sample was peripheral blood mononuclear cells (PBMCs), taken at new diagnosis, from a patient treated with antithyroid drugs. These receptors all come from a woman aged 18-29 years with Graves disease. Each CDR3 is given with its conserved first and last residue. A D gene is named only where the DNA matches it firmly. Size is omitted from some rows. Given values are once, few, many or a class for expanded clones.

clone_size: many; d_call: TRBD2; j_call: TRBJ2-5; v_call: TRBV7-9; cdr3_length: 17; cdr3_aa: CASSLVGLAGAQETQYF; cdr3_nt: TGTGCCAGCAGCTTAGTTGGACTAGCGGGAGCCCAAGAGACCCAGTACTTC
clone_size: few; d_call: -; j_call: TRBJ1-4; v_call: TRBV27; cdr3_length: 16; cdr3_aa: CASSRDVPTLNEKLFF; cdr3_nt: TGTGCCAGCAGCAGGGACGTGCCCACCCTTAATGAAAAACTGTTTTTT
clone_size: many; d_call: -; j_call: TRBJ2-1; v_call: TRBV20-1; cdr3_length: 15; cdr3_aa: CSARRSQQWFNEQFF; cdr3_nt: TGCAGTGCTCGACGGAGCCAACAGTGGTTCAATGAGCAGTTCTTC
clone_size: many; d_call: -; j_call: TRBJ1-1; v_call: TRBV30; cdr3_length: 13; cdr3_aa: CAWATGLGTEAFF; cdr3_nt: TGTGCCTGGGCAACAGGGCTGGGCACTGAAGCTTTCTTT
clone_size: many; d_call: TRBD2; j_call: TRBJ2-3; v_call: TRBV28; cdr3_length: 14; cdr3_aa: CASSLSGITDTQYF; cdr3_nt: TGTGCCAGCAGCCTAAGCGGGATCACAGATACGCAGTATTTT
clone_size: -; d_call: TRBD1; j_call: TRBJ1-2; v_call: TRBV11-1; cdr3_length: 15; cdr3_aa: CASREGTGANYGYTF; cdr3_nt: TGTGCCAGCAGGGAAGGGACAGGAGCTAACTATGGCTACACCTTC
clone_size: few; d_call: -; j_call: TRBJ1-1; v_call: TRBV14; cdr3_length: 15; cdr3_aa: CASSQIRGPYTEAFF; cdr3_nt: TGTGCCAGCAGCCAAATCCGCGGGCCTTACACTGAAGCTTTCTTT
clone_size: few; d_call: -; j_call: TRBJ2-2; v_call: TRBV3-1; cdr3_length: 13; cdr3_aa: CASSHLGAGELFF; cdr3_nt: TGTGCCAGCAGCCACCTTGGGGCCGGGGAGCTGTTTTTT
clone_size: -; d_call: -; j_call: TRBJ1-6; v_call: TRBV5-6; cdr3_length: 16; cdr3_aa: CASSPPPGRNNSPLHF; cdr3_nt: TGTGCCAGCAGCCCCCCCCCGGGACGGAATAATTCACCCCTCCACTTT
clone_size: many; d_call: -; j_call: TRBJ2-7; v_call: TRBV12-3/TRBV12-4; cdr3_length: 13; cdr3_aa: CASILSFSYEQYF; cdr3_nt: TGTGCCAGCATCCTATCCTTCTCCTACGAGCAGTACTTC
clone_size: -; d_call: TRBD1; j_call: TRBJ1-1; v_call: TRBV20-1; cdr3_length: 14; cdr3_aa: CSATRGQMNTEAFF; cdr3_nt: TGCAGTGCTACTAGGGGGCAGATGAACACTGAAGCTTTCTTT
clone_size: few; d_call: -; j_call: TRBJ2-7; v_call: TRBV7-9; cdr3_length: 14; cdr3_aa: CASSLENYGYEQYF; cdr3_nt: TGTGCCAGCAGCTTAGAAAATTACGGATACGAGCAGTACTTC
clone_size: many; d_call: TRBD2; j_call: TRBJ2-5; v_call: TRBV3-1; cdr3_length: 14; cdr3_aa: CASSPQTSARAQYF; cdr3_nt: TGTGCCAGCAGCCCCCAGACTAGCGCTAGGGCCCAGTACTTC
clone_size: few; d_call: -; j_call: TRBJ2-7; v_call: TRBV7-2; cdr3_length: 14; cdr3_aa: CASSLGGKPWEQYF; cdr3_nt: TGTGCCAGCAGCTTAGGCGGGAAGCCTTGGGAGCAGTACTTC
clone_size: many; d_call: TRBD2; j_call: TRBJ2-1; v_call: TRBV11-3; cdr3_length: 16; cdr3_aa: CASSLGGLAGPNEQFF; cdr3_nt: TGTGCCAGCAGCTTAGGGGGACTAGCGGGACCCAATGAGCAGTTCTTC
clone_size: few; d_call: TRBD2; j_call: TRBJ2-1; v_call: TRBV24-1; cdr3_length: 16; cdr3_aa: CATSDWTSGRMNEQFF; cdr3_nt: TGTGCCACCAGTGATTGGACTAGCGGGAGGATGAATGAGCAGTTCTTC
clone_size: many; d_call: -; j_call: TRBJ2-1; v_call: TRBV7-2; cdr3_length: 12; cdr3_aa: CASSLYLDEQFF; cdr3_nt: TGTGCCAGCAGCCTCTACCTCGATGAGCAGTTCTTC
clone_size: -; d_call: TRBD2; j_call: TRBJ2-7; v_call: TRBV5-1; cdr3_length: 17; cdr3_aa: CASSLWAGTSGTYEQYF; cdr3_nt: TGCGCCAGCAGCTTGTGGGCCGGGACTAGCGGGACCTACGAGCAGTACTTC
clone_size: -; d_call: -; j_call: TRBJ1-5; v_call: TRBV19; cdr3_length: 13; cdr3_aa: CASSPSLSQPQHF; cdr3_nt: TGTGCCAGTAGTCCCAGTTTAAGTCAGCCCCAGCATTTT
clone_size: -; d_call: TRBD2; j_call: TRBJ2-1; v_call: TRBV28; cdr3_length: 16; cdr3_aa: CASSLATGLGAVEQFF; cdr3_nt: TGTGCCAGCAGTTTAGCCACGGGACTAGGGGCTGTTGAGCAGTTCTTC
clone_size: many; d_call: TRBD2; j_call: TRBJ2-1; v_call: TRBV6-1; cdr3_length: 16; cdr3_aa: CASSPIAGGPYNEQFF; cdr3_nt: TGTGCCAGCAGTCCGATAGCGGGAGGCCCCTACAATGAGCAGTTCTTC
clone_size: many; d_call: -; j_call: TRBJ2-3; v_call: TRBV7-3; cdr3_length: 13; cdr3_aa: CASSSLSTDTQYF; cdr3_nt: TGTGCCAGCAGCTCCCTTAGCACAGATACGCAGTATTTT
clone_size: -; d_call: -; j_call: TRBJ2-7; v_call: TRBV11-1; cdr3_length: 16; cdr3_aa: CASSSRTGDPLMQQYF; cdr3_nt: TGTGCCAGCAGCTCAAGGACGGGGGATCCCCTCATGCAGCAGTACTTC
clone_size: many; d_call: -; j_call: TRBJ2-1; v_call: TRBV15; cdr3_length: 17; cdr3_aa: CATSRDPVPGSYNEQFF; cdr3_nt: TGTGCCACCAGCAGAGATCCGGTGCCGGGATCCTACAATGAGCAGTTCTTC
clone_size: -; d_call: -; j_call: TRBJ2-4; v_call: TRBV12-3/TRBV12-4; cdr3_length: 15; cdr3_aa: CASSPGTAAKNIQYF; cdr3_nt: TGTGCCAGCAGTCCCGGGACGGCAGCCAAAAACATTCAGTACTTC
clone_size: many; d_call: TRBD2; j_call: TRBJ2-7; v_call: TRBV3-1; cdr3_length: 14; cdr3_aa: CASSPGTSGYEQYF; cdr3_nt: TGTGCCAGCAGCCCCGGGACTAGCGGCTACGAGCAGTACTTC
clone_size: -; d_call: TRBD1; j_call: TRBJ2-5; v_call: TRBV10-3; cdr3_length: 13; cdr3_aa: CAIAGTGQETQYF; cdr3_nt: TGTGCCATCGCCGGGACAGGGCAAGAGACCCAGTACTTC
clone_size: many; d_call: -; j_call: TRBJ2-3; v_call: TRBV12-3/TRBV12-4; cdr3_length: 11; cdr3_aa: CASVQIDTQYF; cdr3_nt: TGTGCCAGCGTGCAGATAGATACGCAGTATTTT
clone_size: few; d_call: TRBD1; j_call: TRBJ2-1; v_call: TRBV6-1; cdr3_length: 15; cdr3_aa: CASSHRDRAYNEQFF; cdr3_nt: TGTGCCAGCAGTCACCGGGACAGGGCGTACAATGAGCAGTTCTTC
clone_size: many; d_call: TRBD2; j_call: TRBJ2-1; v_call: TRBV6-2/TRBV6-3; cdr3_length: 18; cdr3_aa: CASSYSGLAAISYNEQFF; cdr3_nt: TGTGCCAGCAGTTACTCTGGACTAGCGGCTATCTCCTACAATGAGCAGTTCTTC
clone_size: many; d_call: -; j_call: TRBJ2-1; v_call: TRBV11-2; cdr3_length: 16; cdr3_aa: CASSPQRFSTYNEQFF; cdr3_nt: TGTGCCAGCAGCCCGCAACGTTTTAGCACCTACAATGAGCAGTTCTTC
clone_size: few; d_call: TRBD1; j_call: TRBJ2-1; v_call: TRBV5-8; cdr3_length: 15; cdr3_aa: CASSLGQVYYNEQFF; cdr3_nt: TGTGCCAGCAGCCTAGGACAGGTATACTACAATGAGCAGTTCTTC
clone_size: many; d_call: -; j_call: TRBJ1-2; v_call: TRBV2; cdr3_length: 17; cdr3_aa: CASSEGVLGGDNYGYTF; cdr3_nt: TGTGCCAGCAGTGAAGGGGTGTTGGGGGGGGATAACTATGGCTACACCTTC
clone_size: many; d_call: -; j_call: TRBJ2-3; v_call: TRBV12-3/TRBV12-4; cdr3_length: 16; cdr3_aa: CASSPAPEMGTDTQYF; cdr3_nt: TGTGCCAGCAGCCCTGCACCCGAGATGGGCACAGATACGCAGTATTTT
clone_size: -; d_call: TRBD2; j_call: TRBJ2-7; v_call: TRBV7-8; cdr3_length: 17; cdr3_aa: CASSLVAGTSGTYEQYF; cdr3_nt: TGTGCCAGCAGCTTAGTGGCCGGGACTAGCGGGACCTACGAGCAGTACTTC
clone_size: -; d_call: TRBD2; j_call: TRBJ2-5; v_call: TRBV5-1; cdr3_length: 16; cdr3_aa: CASSLGGTSGQETQYF; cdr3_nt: TGCGCCAGCAGCTTAGGCGGGACTAGTGGCCAAGAGACCCAGTACTTC
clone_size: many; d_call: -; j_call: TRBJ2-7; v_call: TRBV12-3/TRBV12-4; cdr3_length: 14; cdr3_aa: CASSFQGRAYEQYF; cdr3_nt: TGTGCCAGCAGTTTTCAGGGTAGGGCGTACGAGCAGTACTTC
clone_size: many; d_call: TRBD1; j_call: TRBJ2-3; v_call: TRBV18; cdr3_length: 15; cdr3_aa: CASSPTGVITDTQYF; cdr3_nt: TGTGCCAGCTCACCGACAGGGGTGATCACAGATACGCAGTATTTT
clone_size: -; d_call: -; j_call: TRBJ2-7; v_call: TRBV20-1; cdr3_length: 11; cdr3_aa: CSASADYKQYF; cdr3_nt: TGCAGTGCTAGCGCAGACTACAAGCAGTACTTC
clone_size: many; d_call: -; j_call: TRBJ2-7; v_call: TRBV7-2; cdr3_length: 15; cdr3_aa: CASSVSGWSSYEQYF; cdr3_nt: TGTGCCAGCAGCGTTAGCGGTTGGAGCTCCTACGAGCAGTACTTC
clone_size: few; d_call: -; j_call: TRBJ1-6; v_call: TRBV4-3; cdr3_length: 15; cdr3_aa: CASSQEMVRNSPLHF; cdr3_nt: TGCGCCAGCAGCCAAGAAATGGTGCGGAATTCACCCCTCCACTTT
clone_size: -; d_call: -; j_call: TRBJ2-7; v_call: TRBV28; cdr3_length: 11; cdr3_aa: CASAVTYEQYF; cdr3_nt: TGTGCCTCAGCCGTTACCTACGAGCAGTACTTC
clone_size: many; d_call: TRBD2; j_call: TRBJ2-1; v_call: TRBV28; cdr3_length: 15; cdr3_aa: CASSPTGTSSGEQFF; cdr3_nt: TGTGCCAGCAGCCCCACCGGGACTAGCTCTGGTGAGCAGTTCTTC
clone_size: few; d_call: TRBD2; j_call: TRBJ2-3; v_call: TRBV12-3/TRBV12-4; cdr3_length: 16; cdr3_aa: CAVRLGLAGGEDTQYF; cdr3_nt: TGTGCCGTTCGACTGGGGCTAGCGGGAGGGGAAGATACGCAGTATTTT
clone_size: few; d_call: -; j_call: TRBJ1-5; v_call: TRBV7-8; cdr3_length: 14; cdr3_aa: CASMEGWAGQPQHF; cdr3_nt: TGTGCCAGCATGGAGGGTTGGGCAGGGCAGCCCCAGCATTTT
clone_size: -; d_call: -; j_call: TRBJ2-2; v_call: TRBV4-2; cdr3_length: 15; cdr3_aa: CASSQEGTNTGELFF; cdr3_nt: TGTGCCAGCAGCCAAGAGGGAACGAACACCGGGGAGCTGTTTTTT
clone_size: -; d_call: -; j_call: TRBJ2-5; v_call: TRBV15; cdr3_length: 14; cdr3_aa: CATSREGWQETQYF; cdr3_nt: TGTGCCACCAGCAGAGAGGGATGGCAAGAGACCCAGTACTTC
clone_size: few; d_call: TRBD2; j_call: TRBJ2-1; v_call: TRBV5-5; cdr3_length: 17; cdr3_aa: CASSLVVAGGTYNEQFF; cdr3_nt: TGTGCCAGCAGCTTGGTTGTAGCGGGAGGTACCTACAATGAGCAGTTCTTC
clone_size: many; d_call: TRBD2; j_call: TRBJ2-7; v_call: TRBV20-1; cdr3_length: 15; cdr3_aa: CSARDTAGGPYEQYF; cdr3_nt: TGCAGTGCTAGAGATACTGCGGGAGGGCCCTACGAGCAGTACTTC
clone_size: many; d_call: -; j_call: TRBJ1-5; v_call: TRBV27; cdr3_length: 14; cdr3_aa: CASSWRGENQPQHF; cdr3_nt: TGTGCCAGCAGTTGGAGGGGAGAAAATCAGCCCCAGCATTTT